What follows is one T cell receptor beta chain and its context. The data were taken from a study of cytomegalovirus exposure and HLA in healthy donors. Measured with immunoSEQ multiplex PCR; TCRdb has only the in-frame clones, and not every one. The sample consists of tens of thousands of clones, about 92% of them appearing once. The donors were in the approximately 120-subject validation cohort; that cohort was separate from the roughly 700-subject first cohort. This CDR3 region has 13 residues. V lost 4 bases and J 8 bases, leaving 14 bases between the germline ends. In germline, CDR1 is MNHNY, CDR2 SVGAGI (reference sequence).

Source material: PBMCs. This clonotype was sampled from a woman under 30 in good health and CMV-seropositive. The rearrangement uses TRBV6-6 and TRBJ1-2; the D gene is possibly TRBD1 (5 bases). Here the CDR3 reads CASSFGRVGGYTF. In DNA, the CDR3 is TGTGCCAGCAGTTTCGGCAGGGTGGGAGGCTACACCTTC.